Described below is a single T cell receptor (beta chain) sequence and its context. The antigen this receptor binds is unknown. No quality values exist for individual bases; no much larger clone is one base distant. TCRbeta CDR3 regions were amplified from genomic DNA by means of the immunoSEQ Assay, a bias-controlled multiplex PCR. Turning to the authors' computational methods: Within the assay, amplification of reference gene primers was used to estimate how many nucleated cells each sample contained. To quantify the absolute abundance of each unique TCRbeta CDR3 rearrangement, sequence reads were collapsed and filtered. Productive Simpson clonality was computed per sample as the square root of Simpson's diversity index over productive rearrangements. Held by TCRdb, this immuneACCESS table contains in-frame sequences only and omits some clones. Under half of the omission traces to an unresolved V gene where checked; the cause of the rest is unknown. Clone size and V and J calls were adopted from that table, with D and trimming inferred from the DNA. The sample has some 170,000 clones on record, around 77% of them singletons. The top ten clones comprise around 2.7% of the sample.

This entry comes from a study of blood T cell repertoires in COVID-19 (TCRdb year 2020). Looking at the study overall: Collaborator samples came from the United States, Italy and Spain and covered acute and convalescent phases of COVID-19. Samples came from the ongoing ImmuneRACE study (first 160 participants) plus 1,254 subjects from 6 global collaborators. The material from the prospective study consisted of cDNA or gDNA derived from T cells, B-cell-depleted T cells, or PBMCs. HLA class I and class II types, where available, came from metadata supplied by the sample provider rather than from assay-based typing. A de-identified subject ID, COVID-19 status, age in years and sex were almost always included in the sample metadata. The dataset comprised deeply sampled blood TCRbeta repertoires from subjects exposed to, actively infected with, or recovered from COVID-19. A freely available public database, intended as a resource for researchers studying the immune response to SARS-CoV-2, is where the repertoires were released.

Summary of the overall study and its limitations: Clinical and demographic metadata were provided uncurated, with the amount varying by source and participant.

Each collaborating institution followed its own protocols to collect whole blood in K2EDTA tubes. For TCRbeta analysis, collaborators shipped samples as frozen whole blood, isolated PBMCs, or DNA extracted from either of those sample types. From the cysteine through the phenylalanine, the CDR3 covers 17 amino acids. Solely the CDR3 DNA is kept, with 51 bases framed from the first base. Germline trimming amounts to 1 base on V and 6 bases on J, with 9 as the count of junction bases outside the gene matches. CDR1 and CDR2 (KGHSH, LQKENI) derive from the germline V gene. The sequence derives from a man in his sixties or seventies with acute or convalescent COVID-19. Specimen: peripheral blood. This chain is built from TRBV18 and TRBJ2-7; 13 junctional bases match TRBD2. The encoded CDR3 is CASSPRPGLAGSREQYF. The DNA reads TGTGCCAGCTCACCACGACCGGGACTAGCGGGGTCGCGCGAGCAGTACTTC.